The following is a T cell receptor (beta chain) sequence with its context. This clone was observed a few times. This clone's antigen is unknown. Base-call qualities are not available, and no considerably larger clone is one nucleotide away. The CDR3, from cysteine to phenylalanine, totals 13 residues. The entry retains the CDR3 DNA only, 39 bases that are in frame from base 1. V is cut by 4 bases and J by 6 bases, and the space between the germline ends is 10 bases. The germline V gene encodes CDR1 SGHRS and CDR2 YFSETQ. To sequence the TCRbeta CDR3 region, genomic DNA was isolated from the sorted cells. TCRbeta CDR3 regions were sequenced using the immunoSEQ Assay. TCRdb limited this immuneACCESS table to in-frame rearrangements with V and J called. A share of clones is missing; checked studies link under half to unresolved V genes, and the rest is unexplained. This sample comprises around 70,000 clones, roughly 82% of them detected only once. Clones ranked in the top ten supply about 1.1% of the sample.

This entry comes from a study of OX40 agonist ivuxolimab in advanced cancers. Concerning the study at large: Ivuxolimab, which targeted the costimulatory receptor OX40 (CD134), was an agonistic, fully human IgG2 monoclonal antibody. The purpose of peripheral TCRbeta sequencing was to test whether ivuxolimab changed TCR sequence diversity and led to clonal T-cell expansion. The paper describes the monotherapy dose-escalation part (N ≈ 52 patients) of the phase I trial of ivuxolimab. Prior anti-PD-1, anti-PD-L1 or anti-CTLA-4 therapy was permitted, and checkpoint inhibitors had been received by around 40% of dose-escalation patients. Intravenous ivuxolimab was administered to patients every 2 weeks at six dose levels: 0.01, 0.1, 0.3, 1.5, 3 and 10 mg/kg. Partial responses occurred in three dose-escalation patients: two with cutaneous melanoma and one with hepatocellular carcinoma. The dose-escalation cohort was about 86% male with a mean age of approximately 60 years, ranging from about 20 to 85. Of the approximately 50 dose-escalation patients, hepatocellular carcinoma was present in about 20, melanoma in approximately 15, renal cell carcinoma in 9 and head and neck cancer in 9. General study outcomes and caveats: The antigen specificity of the clonally expanded peripheral T cells was not determined. At doses from 0.1 to 3.0 mg/kg, clonal expansion was seen in both CD4+ and CD8+ blood T cells between baseline and week 6. In the 0.1-3.0 mg/kg groups, partial responders were among the patients with the lowest normalized peripheral clonal expansion, particularly in CD8+ T cells. Low levels of normalized T-cell clonal expansion were also seen in some patients who did not respond. On average, CD8+ T cells showed more expanded clones than CD4+ T cells after ivuxolimab.

Patients with a history of autoimmune disease or receiving systemic immunosuppression were excluded from the trial. Peripheral blood for TCR sequencing was drawn from every dose cohort at baseline, at cycle 4 day 1 and at cycle 7 day 1. Samples were obtained from an open-label, multicenter, first-in-human phase I dose-escalation trial of ivuxolimab. Adults with locally advanced or metastatic melanoma, renal cell, hepatocellular, or head and neck squamous cell carcinoma were enrolled in the trial. Before TCR sequencing, CD4+ T cells and CD8+ T cells from peripheral blood were sorted into separate populations.

This receptor was taken from an adult with an advanced solid tumor such as melanoma, head and neck, liver or kidney cancer. The source material was CD4+ or CD8+ T cells sorted from blood, sampled in a trial of the OX40 agonist ivuxolimab. The sequence links TRBV5-1 to TRBJ1-4; the D gene is not confidently resolved. Here is the DNA: TGCGCCAGCAGCGTCCAGACTGATGAAAAACTGTTTTTT. Translation gives CASSVQTDEKLFF.